The 3 T cell receptor beta chains in this list originate from one sample, sequenced in a study of beta chain features in type 1 diabetes. Study-wide points: A moderate, significant TCRB CDR3 shortening appeared in type 1 diabetes across four CD4+ subsets.

Reverse transcribing all isolated RNA meant expressed TCRB transcripts were sequenced. Libraries were prepared by immunoSEQ multiplex PCR; TCRdb keeps only in-frame clonotypes and omits some of them. The profile shows about 360,000 clones, around 12% of them singletons. Their recognized antigens are unknown. Sequencing used naive CD4+ T cells from blood. The origin of the receptors is a woman aged 18-35 years with type 1 diabetes.

V is TRBV4-3 and J is TRBJ1-1, with 7 bases lining up with TRBD1. Germline-derived CDR1 and CDR2 are LGHNA and YSLEER. This CDR3 comprises 16 residues. The trim removed 2 bases at V and 1 base at J, leaving 7 bases unmatched. The CDR3 DNA reads TGCGCCAGCAGCCAATTGGACAGGTTCAAGAACACTGAAGCTTTCTTT. As protein: CASSQLDRFKNTEAFF.

This chain uses TRBV18 with TRBJ2-5; 10 bases map to TRBD2. The length of the CDR3 is 15 residues. Trimming at V came to 3 bases and at J to 5 bases, leaving 6 bases not matched to a gene. The germline V gene encodes CDR1 KGHSH and CDR2 LQKENI. CDR3 in amino acids: CASSPRTSGGETQYF. The CDR3 DNA reads TGTGCCAGCTCACCCCGGACTAGCGGAGGGGAGACCCAGTACTTC.

The genes are TRBV18 and TRBJ2-1, with unresolved D. In germline, CDR1 is KGHSH, CDR2 LQKENI. The CDR3 is 12 residues long. The germline V and J ends were trimmed by 6 bases and 6 bases, with 9 bases remaining between them. The chain's CDR3 is CASSPQVNEQFF. In nucleotides, the CDR3 is TGTGCCAGCTCTCCCCAGGTCAATGAGCAGTTCTTC. Full variable domain (remainder filled in from reference TRBV18 and TRBJ2-1): NAGVMQNPRHLVRRRGQEARLRCSPMKGHSHVYWYRQLPEEGLKFMVYLQKENIIDESGMPKERFSAEFPKEGPSILRIQQVVRGDSAAYFCASSPQVNEQFFGPGTRLTVL.